The 4 T cell receptor beta chains presented below share a single source sample, sequenced in a study of blood T cells in healthy people across ages. Primers used in a second PCR of roughly 6 to 12 cycles were a sample-barcoded 5' primer and a J-beta primer mix. TCRdb analysed the 5' RACE reads with MiXCR anew, one entry per CDR3 protein. This table holds about 1.6 million distinct CDR3 sequences, roughly 32% found once. The source material was blood. Every receptor here comes from a woman aged 25 to 45 in good health.

J is TRBJ2-4 and V is TRBV28; D gene uncertain. The last part of the DNA fits TRBJ2-7 better; the J call may be wrong. This CDR3 comprises 14 residues. CDR1 and CDR2 from the germline V gene are MDHEN and SYDVKM. This chain's CDR3 is CASTRGQSPYEQYF. In DNA, the CDR3 is TGTGCCAGCACCCGCGGTCAGAGCCCCTACGAGCAGTACTTC.

This sequence joins TRBV4-1 and TRBJ1-5, with D tentatively TRBD1 (5 bases). CDR3 size: 16 residues. Trimming took off 0 bases at V and 7 bases at J, with 16 bases between the two ends. Germline values: CDR1 MGHRA, CDR2 YSYEKL. The CDR3 sequence: CASSQDWGTGYQPQHF. In DNA form, the CDR3 reads TGCGCCAGCAGCCAAGATTGGGGAACAGGTTACCAGCCCCAGCATTTT.

J is TRBJ2-5 and V is TRBV3-1; a weak D match, TRBD1 (7 bases). Trimming took 3 bases from V and 7 from J, leaving 24 bases between them. CDR1 is LGHDT and CDR2 is YNNKEL in the germline V gene (reference sequence). CDR3 size: 17 residues. CDR3: CASSQIRGTAQRGTQYF. The DNA of the CDR3 is TGTGCCAGCAGCCAGATCCGCGGGACAGCCCAAAGAGGGACCCAGTACTTC.

This clonotype came up a few times. V gene TRBV2 combines with J gene TRBJ2-5; maybe TRBD1 (5 bases). The CDR3 extends over 14 amino acids. Trimming cost V 5 bases and J 3 bases, with 13 bases left between them. CDR1 SNHLY and CDR2 FYNNEI come from the germline V gene. CDR3 coding DNA: TGTGCCAGCAGTCCGACAGAAGTAAAAGAGACCCAGTACTTC. Protein sequence: CASSPTEVKETQYF.